The 16 T cell receptor beta chains below were found in one sample sequenced in a study of blood T cell repertoires in COVID-19. The protocol was immunoSEQ multiplex PCR, while the TCRdb copy is restricted to in-frame clones and leaves out a portion. The sample has 78,000 or so clones, almost 85% seen once. Material for sequencing was peripheral blood. These receptors were taken from an elderly man with acute or convalescent COVID-19.

In this sample, this clone turned up a few times. The rearrangement links TRBV20-1 to TRBJ1-1; no clear D. Germline V lookup: CDR1 DFQATT, CDR2 SNEGSKA (reference sequence). The CDR3 contains 15 residues. The ends were cut back, 3 bases at V and 3 bases at J, with 17 bases in the middle. CDR3 sequence: CSASSLGREDTEAFF. The CDR3 region has the DNA TGCAGTGCTAGTTCTCTAGGACGGGAGGACACTGAAGCTTTCTTT.

The chain carries TRBV5-1 and TRBJ2-5, with 7 bases fitting TRBD1. The CDR3 runs 15 residues. Germline assignment: CDR1 SGHRS and CDR2 YFSETQ. Trimming cost V 3 bases and J 0 bases; bases outside gene matches: 5. The CDR3 coding sequence is TGCGCCAGCAGCTGGTTTGGACAGGACCAAGAGACCCAGTACTTC. Amino acids: CASSWFGQDQETQYF.

This clone was seen a single time. V is TRBV7-9 and J is TRBJ1-4; perhaps TRBD1 as D (6 bases). The CDR3 covers 14 residues. CDR1 and CDR2 from the germline V gene are SEHNR and FQNEAQ (reference sequence). The germline V and J ends were trimmed by 2 bases and 4 bases, with 8 bases remaining between them. This CDR3 reads CASSLRQDNEKLFF. The CDR3 bases are TGTGCCAGCAGCTTACGACAGGATAATGAAAAACTGTTTTTT.

The gene calls are TRBV18 and TRBJ1-2; TRBD1 matches 12 bases. Germline CDR1 and CDR2: KGHSH and LQKENI. The trim removed 0 bases at V and 8 bases at J, leaving 4 bases unmatched. This CDR3 spans 15 amino acids. The CDR3 region has the DNA TGTGCCAGCTCACCACCGGGACAGGGGGCTTGGGGCTACACCTTC. It specifies CASSPPGQGAWGYTF.

The V and J genes are TRBV7-6 and TRBJ1-4; weak D call: TRBD1 (5 bases). The germline V gene has CDR1 SGHVS and CDR2 FNYEAQ. The V and J ends lost 5 bases and 6 bases respectively, with 16 bases between them. This CDR3 is 15 amino acids long. The CDR3 nucleotides read TGTGCCAGCAGCCTTACTCGCGGGGCAGATGAAAAACTGTTTTTT. Amino acid sequence: CASSLTRGADEKLFF.

This chain connects TRBV7-9 to TRBJ1-4; D ambiguous. V lost 4 bases and J 8 bases, leaving 14 bases between the germline ends. The CDR3 sequence is 14 residues long. The germline V gene encodes CDR1 SEHNR and CDR2 FQNEAQ (reference sequence). The CDR3 DNA reads TGTGCCAGCAGCTCGGAGGAGGGTGCGGAAAAACTGTTTTTT. Translation: CASSSEEGAEKLFF.

In its sample, this clone was seen a few times. This rearrangement joins TRBV6-5 to TRBJ2-7; TRBD1 matches 8 bases. CDR1 is MNHEY, CDR2 SVGAGI, per germline. The CDR3 runs 12 residues. Trimming cost V 10 bases and J 6 bases; bases outside gene matches: 8. As DNA, the CDR3 is TGTGCCACAGGCAGGGGGCGGTTCGAGCAGTACTTC. Its translation: CATGRGRFEQYF.

DNA of the CDR3: TGTGCCAGCAGTGATGAGGTTTTTATCTGCGAGCAGTACTTC. It codes for CASSDEVFICEQYF. The chain has TRBV6-4 and TRBJ2-7; D not resolved. This CDR3 has 14 residues. CDR1 and CDR2 from the germline V gene are MRHNA and SNTAGT. V lost 3 bases to trimming and J lost 6 bases, with 15 bases between them.

This chain uses TRBV10-2 with TRBJ2-2, with 11 positions matching TRBD2. V gave up 8 bases and J gave up 7 bases; unmatched junction bases: 9. From germline, CDR1 is WSHSY and CDR2 SAAADI. The CDR3 length is 15 residues. The chain's CDR3 is CASLLAGDVNGELFF. The DNA of the CDR3 is TGCGCCAGCTTACTAGCGGGGGACGTGAACGGGGAGCTGTTTTTT.

The chain couples TRBV24-1 to TRBJ2-2; D might be TRBD1 (6 bases). Germline CDR1 reads KGHDR; CDR2 reads SFDVKD. There are 15 residues in the CDR3. Trimming took off 3 bases at V and 1 base at J, with 8 bases between the two ends. In nucleotides, the CDR3 is TGTGCCACCAGTGATCAGACAGGGAACACCGGGGAGCTGTTTTTT. This translates into CATSDQTGNTGELFF.

Points on this clone: The sample contains more than one DNA sequence encoding this CDR3. The chain couples TRBV5-8 to TRBJ1-6; no definite D call. V was clipped by 1 base and J by 0 bases, with 11 bases between them. The CDR3 has 17 residues. CDR1 is SGHTS, CDR2 YDEGEE, per germline. This chain's CDR3 is CASSLSSASSYNSPLHF. The DNA for the CDR3 is TGTGCCAGCAGCTTGTCCTCGGCTAGCTCCTATAATTCACCCCTCCACTTT.

The gene calls are TRBV10-1 and TRBJ1-6, with 7 bases matching TRBD1. This CDR3 spans 13 amino acids. Losses at the gene ends were 4 bases for V and 7 bases for J; bases not matched to a gene: 1. Germline values: CDR1 WNHNN, CDR2 SYGVQD (reference sequence). The CDR3 DNA follows: TGCGCCAGCAGTGGACAGGGAAATTCACCCCTCCACTTT. It specifies CASSGQGNSPLHF.

This clone was counted only a few times. The chain links TRBV27 to TRBJ1-6; D is perhaps TRBD1 (5 bases). This CDR3 has 16 residues. Trimming left V 5 bases short and J 8 bases short, with 19 bases between. CDR1 MNHEY and CDR2 SMNVEV come from the germline V gene (reference sequence). In DNA form, the CDR3 reads TGTGCCAGCAGTCCCGGTGGGGGACTGATTTATTCACCCCTCCACTTT. Translated, it gives CASSPGGGLIYSPLHF.

CDR3 amino acids: CASSIIAGVDYEQYF. In nucleotides, the CDR3 is TGTGCCAGTAGTATAATAGCGGGGGTCGACTACGAGCAGTACTTC. V is TRBV19 and J is TRBJ2-7; TRBD2 aligns across 9 bases. V lost 2 bases and J lost 3; bases outside the gene matches: 5. Germline loops: CDR1 LNHDA, CDR2 SQIVND (reference sequence). The CDR3 spans 15 residues.

The CDR3 DNA is TGTGCCAGCAGTGGCGATTCACCCCTCCACTTT. Translation gives CASSGDSPLHF. This chain uses TRBV2 with TRBJ1-6; D unresolved. This CDR3 has 11 residues. Trimming took 4 bases from V and 8 from J, leaving 3 bases between them. Germline lookup yields CDR1 SNHLY and CDR2 FYNNEI.

The chain recombines TRBV3-1 (or the pseudogene TRBV3-2) with TRBJ1-1; 10 nucleotides match TRBD1. This CDR3 contains 16 residues. Germline lookup yields CDR1 LGHDT and CDR2 YNNKEL (reference sequence). After removal of 1 base from V and 4 bases from J, the junction contained 6 bases not matched to a gene. This chain's CDR3 is CASSQAGQGVTTEAFF. The DNA for the CDR3 is TGTGCCAGCAGCCAAGCCGGACAGGGGGTGACCACTGAAGCTTTCTTT.